Following are 8 T cell receptor beta chains from one sample sequenced in a study of blood T cells in healthy people across ages. Sample-barcoded 5' priming and a J-beta primer mix drove a second PCR of roughly 6 to 12 cycles. TCRdb reanalysed the 5' RACE reads using MiXCR and keeps one entry per CDR3 protein. Of roughly 1.7 million distinct CDR3 sequences in the sample, roughly a third were seen once. Material for sequencing was blood. The receptors here all came from a woman aged 25-40 years in good health.

This clonotype was observed at least ten times. The genes are TRBV7-2 and TRBJ2-4; D perhaps matches TRBD1 (6 bases). The CDR3 contains 15 residues. Germline V gives CDR1 SGHTA, CDR2 FQGNSA. The V and J ends lost 5 bases and 2 bases respectively, with 13 bases between them. The CDR3 DNA is TGTGCCAGCAGCCGTGCTCAGGGGACCAAAAACATTCAGTACTTC. Translated: CASSRAQGTKNIQYF.

This clonotype showed up many times. V and J are TRBV20-1 and TRBJ2-7; D is unresolved. The CDR3 length is 12 residues. V was trimmed by 0 bases and J by 3 bases, leaving 6 bases between them. In germline, CDR1 is DFQATT, CDR2 SNEGSKA (reference sequence). CDR3 sequence (DNA): TGCAGTGCTAGAGACGCGAACTACGAGCAGTACTTC. Protein product: CSARDANYEQYF.

A few counts support this clonotype. The chain joins TRBV4-1 to TRBJ1-2; D call uncertain. This CDR3 contains 12 residues. The germline gives CDR1 MGHRA, CDR2 YSYEKL. DNA for the CDR3: TGCTATCAAGTAGGAGCGAACTATGGCTACACCTTC. Protein sequence: CYQVGANYGYTF.

This clonotype has a count of ten or more. V usage is TRBV20-1 and J usage is TRBJ2-7, with D possibly TRBD2 on 6 matching bases. The CDR3 covers 12 residues. V gave up 2 bases and J gave up 3 bases, with 8 bases separating them. Germline assignment: CDR1 DFQATT and CDR2 SNEGSKA (reference sequence). CDR3 DNA sequence: TGCAGTGCTAGAAGACTAGACTACGAGCAGTACTTC. This codes for CSARRLDYEQYF.

The chain uses TRBV20-1 and TRBJ2-7; 9 bases align to TRBD1. The CDR3 contains 14 residues. V shed 1 base and J 4 bases; nucleotides not matched to a gene: 5. In germline, CDR1 is DFQATT, CDR2 SNEGSKA (reference sequence). CDR3 residues: CSARGQGDGYEQYF. The DNA of the CDR3 is TGCAGTGCTAGAGGACAGGGGGATGGATACGAGCAGTACTTC.

The chain is built from TRBV29-1 and TRBJ1-6, with 7 bases that match TRBD1. The germline V gene has CDR1 SQVTM and CDR2 ANQGSEA. V lost 7 bases and J lost 2; bases outside the gene matches: 20. The CDR3 is made up of 19 amino acids. The CDR3 reads CSAARPTDPGGTYNSPLHF. CDR3 nucleotides: TGCAGCGCCGCCCGCCCTACGGACCCAGGGGGGACCTATAATTCACCCCTCCACTTT.

This clonotype appeared a few times. The CDR3 loop is CATSEFLAGHNEQFF. The CDR3 coding sequence is TGTGCCACCAGCGAATTCCTAGCGGGACACAATGAGCAGTTCTTC. The chain carries TRBV24-1 and TRBJ2-1; 9 nucleotides agree with TRBD2. From germline, CDR1 is KGHDR and CDR2 SFDVKD. Germline trimming cut 7 bases from V and 5 bases from J; bases unmatched to any gene: 8. There are 15 residues in the CDR3.

Only a few counts were recorded for this clonotype. CDR3 DNA: TGTGCCAGCGGACCCCTAGGGGACGGGGGCACTGAAGCTTTCTTT. Its translation is CASGPLGDGGTEAFF. V and J are TRBV27 and TRBJ1-1, with D possibly TRBD1 on 5 matching bases. V dropped 8 bases and J dropped 4 bases, with 20 bases sitting between them. From germline, CDR1 is MNHEY and CDR2 SMNVEV (reference sequence). This CDR3 is 15 amino acids long.